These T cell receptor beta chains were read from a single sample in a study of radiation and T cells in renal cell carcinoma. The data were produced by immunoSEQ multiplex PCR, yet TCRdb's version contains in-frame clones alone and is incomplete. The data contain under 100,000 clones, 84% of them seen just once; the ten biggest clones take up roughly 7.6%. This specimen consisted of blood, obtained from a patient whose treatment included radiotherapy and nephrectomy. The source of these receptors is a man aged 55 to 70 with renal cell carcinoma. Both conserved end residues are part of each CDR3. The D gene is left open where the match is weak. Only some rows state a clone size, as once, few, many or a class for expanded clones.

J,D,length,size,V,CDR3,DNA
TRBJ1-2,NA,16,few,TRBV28,CASSPGDGLWALGYTF,TGTGCCAGCAGCCCAGGGGATGGCCTGTGGGCTCTTGGCTACACCTTC
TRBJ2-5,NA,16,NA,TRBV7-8,CASSLGASWYQETQYF,TGTGCCAGCAGCTTAGGGGCTAGCTGGTACCAAGAGACCCAGTACTTC
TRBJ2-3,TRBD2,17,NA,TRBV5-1,CASSLESSGRPTDTQYF,TGCGCCAGCAGCTTGGAGTCTAGCGGGAGGCCCACAGATACGCAGTATTTT
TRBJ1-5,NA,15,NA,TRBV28,CASSLSSEYNQPQHF,TGTGCCAGCAGTTTATCTTCAGAATACAATCAGCCCCAGCATTTT
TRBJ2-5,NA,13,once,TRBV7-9,CASGLVIGETQYF,TGTGCCAGCGGGCTGGTGATTGGGGAGACCCAGTACTTC
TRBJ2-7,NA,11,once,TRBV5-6,CASSSLYEQYF,TGTGCCAGCAGCTCGCTCTACGAGCAGTACTTC
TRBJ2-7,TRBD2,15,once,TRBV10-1,CASSSTSGLVHEQYF,TGCGCCAGCAGTTCGACTAGCGGGCTCGTCCACGAGCAGTACTTC
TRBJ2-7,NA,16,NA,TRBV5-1,CASSLDGSGSSYEQYF,TGCGCCAGCAGCTTGGATGGTAGCGGTAGCTCCTACGAGCAGTACTTC
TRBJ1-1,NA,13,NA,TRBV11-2,CASSLESGTEAFF,TGTGCCAGCAGCTTAGAATCCGGCACTGAAGCTTTCTTT
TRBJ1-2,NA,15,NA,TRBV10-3,CAISESGGTTYGYTF,TGTGCCATCAGTGAGTCAGGTGGGACAACCTATGGCTACACCTTC
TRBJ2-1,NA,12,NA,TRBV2,CASRWTYNEQFF,TGTGCCAGCCGGTGGACCTACAATGAGCAGTTCTTC
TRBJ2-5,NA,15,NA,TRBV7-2,CASSLGSRPRETQYF,TGTGCCAGCAGCTTAGGGTCGCGACCTCGAGAGACCCAGTACTTC
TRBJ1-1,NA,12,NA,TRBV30,CAWSEMNTEAFF,TGTGCCTGGAGTGAGATGAACACTGAAGCTTTCTTT
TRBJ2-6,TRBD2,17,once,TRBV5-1,CASSALAGSSGANVLTF,TGCGCCAGCAGCGCGCTAGCGGGCTCCTCTGGGGCCAACGTCCTGACTTTC
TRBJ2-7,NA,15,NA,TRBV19,CASSSTHSLPYEQYF,TGTGCCAGTAGTTCGACTCACAGCTTACCCTACGAGCAGTACTTC
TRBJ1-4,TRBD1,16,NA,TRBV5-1,CASSLARQGANEKLFF,TGCGCCAGCAGCTTGGCCAGACAGGGTGCTAATGAAAAACTGTTTTTT
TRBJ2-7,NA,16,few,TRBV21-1,CASREEGLAGDYEQYF,TGTGCCAGCAGGGAGGAGGGGCTAGCGGGGGACTACGAGCAGTACTTC
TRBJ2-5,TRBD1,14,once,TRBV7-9,CASSSDRGQETQYF,TGTGCCAGCAGCAGTGACAGGGGCCAAGAGACCCAGTACTTC
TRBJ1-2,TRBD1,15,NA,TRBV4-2,CASSQGQGRPYGYTF,TGTGCCAGCAGCCAAGGACAGGGACGGCCCTATGGCTACACCTTC
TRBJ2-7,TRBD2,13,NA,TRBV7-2,CASRKTWGGEQYF,TGTGCCAGCAGAAAAACGTGGGGGGGCGAGCAGTACTTC
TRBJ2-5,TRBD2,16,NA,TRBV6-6,CASSYVLAGGRETQYF,TGTGCCAGCAGTTACGTGCTAGCGGGGGGGCGCGAGACCCAGTACTTC
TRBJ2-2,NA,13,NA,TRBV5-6,CASSLVIAGELFF,TGTGCCAGCAGCTTGGTCATTGCCGGGGAGCTGTTTTTT
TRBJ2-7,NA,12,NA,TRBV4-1,CASSQGGSEQYF,TGCGCCAGCAGCCAAGGGGGGTCCGAGCAGTACTTC
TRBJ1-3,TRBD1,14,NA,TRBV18,CASSPRGRGNTIYF,TGTGCCAGCTCACCGAGGGGGCGCGGGAACACCATATATTTT
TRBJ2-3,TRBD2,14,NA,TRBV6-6,CASRLAASTDTQYF,TGTGCCAGCCGGCTAGCGGCTAGCACAGATACGCAGTATTTT
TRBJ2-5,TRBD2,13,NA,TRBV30,CAWGIRGVETQYF,TGTGCCTGGGGGATTCGGGGGGTAGAGACCCAGTACTTC
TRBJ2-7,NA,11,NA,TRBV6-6,CASSYSDEQYF,TGTGCCAGCAGTTACAGTGACGAGCAGTACTTC
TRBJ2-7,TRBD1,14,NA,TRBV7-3,CASSPSTGTYEQYF,TGTGCCAGCAGCCCGTCGACAGGGACCTACGAGCAGTACTTC
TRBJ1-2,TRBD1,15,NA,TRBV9,CASSVATTGGVGYTF,TGTGCCAGCAGCGTAGCAACCACAGGGGGCGTTGGCTACACCTTC
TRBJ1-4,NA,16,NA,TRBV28,CASSGNLGLHNEKLFF,TGTGCCAGCAGCGGTAACCTCGGACTGCATAATGAAAAACTGTTTTTT
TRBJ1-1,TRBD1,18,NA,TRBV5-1,CASSLGLDRGKRDTEAFF,TGCGCCAGCAGCTTGGGACTGGACAGGGGGAAGCGAGACACTGAAGCTTTCTTT
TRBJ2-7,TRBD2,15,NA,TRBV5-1,CASSPLAGPTYEQYF,TGCGCCAGCAGCCCACTAGCGGGACCTACCTACGAGCAGTACTTC
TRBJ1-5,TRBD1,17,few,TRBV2,CASSGPDRVYSNQPQHF,TGTGCCAGCAGTGGTCCCGACAGGGTTTATAGCAATCAGCCCCAGCATTTT
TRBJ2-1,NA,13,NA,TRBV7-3,CASSLGQGDEQFF,TGTGCCAGCAGCCTCGGGCAGGGTGATGAGCAGTTCTTC
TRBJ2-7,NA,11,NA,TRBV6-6,CASSPNYEQYF,TGTGCCAGCAGCCCGAACTACGAGCAGTACTTC
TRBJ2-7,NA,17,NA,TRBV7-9,CASSFTGRPSVSYEQYF,TGTGCCAGCAGCTTCACTGGCCGGCCTAGCGTCTCCTACGAGCAGTACTTC
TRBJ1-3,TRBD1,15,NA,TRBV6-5,CASRIGQGSGNTIYF,TGTGCCAGCAGGATCGGACAGGGGTCTGGAAACACCATATATTTT
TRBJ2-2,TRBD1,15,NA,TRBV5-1,CASSFSGGLTGELFF,TGCGCCAGCAGCTTTTCAGGGGGATTGACCGGGGAGCTGTTTTTT
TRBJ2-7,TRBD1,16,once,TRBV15,CATSAWTGGNPYEQYF,TGTGCCACCAGCGCCTGGACAGGGGGGAACCCCTACGAGCAGTACTTC
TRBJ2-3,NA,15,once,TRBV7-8,CASSPGTRPTDTQYF,TGTGCCAGCAGCCCCGGGACAAGGCCCACAGATACGCAGTATTTT
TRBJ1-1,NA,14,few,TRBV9,CASSVIGGNTEAFF,TGTGCCAGCAGCGTAATAGGAGGGAACACTGAAGCTTTCTTT
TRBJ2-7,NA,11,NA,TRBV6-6,CASADSYEQYF,TGTGCCAGCGCAGATTCCTACGAGCAGTACTTC
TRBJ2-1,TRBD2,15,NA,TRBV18,CASSPQGLGIDEQFF,TGTGCCAGCTCACCTCAGGGACTAGGTATCGATGAGCAGTTCTTC